These 17 T cell receptor beta chains came from one sample sequenced in a study of blood T cells in healthy people across ages. Alongside a J-beta primer mix, a sample-barcoded 5' primer served in a second PCR lasting roughly 6 to 11 cycles. Via MiXCR, TCRdb re-called the 5' RACE reads, giving one row per CDR3 protein. Among around 1,000,000 distinct CDR3 sequences, about 25% were seen once, and the ten largest hold 0.75%. These data were also filed under a second study, of T cells of mothers and their children.

The sequenced sample consisted of blood. Source of these receptors: a girl aged 2-15 years in good health.

As DNA, the CDR3 is TGTGCCAGCAGTTTCGGAGACAGAAAGACCACAGATACGCAGTATTTT. It specifies CASSFGDRKTTDTQYF. The chain links TRBV12-3 or TRBV12-4 to TRBJ2-3; D may be TRBD1 (5 bases). The V gene lost 3 bases and the J gene lost 2 bases, with 15 bases spanning the gap. This CDR3 has 16 amino acids.

This clonotype has only a few counts. This chain joins TRBV5-1 and TRBJ2-1, with a tentative D call TRBD2 (5 bases). From germline, CDR1 is SGHRS and CDR2 YFSETQ. The V end lost 0 bases, the J end lost 8 bases, and 15 bases lay between the germline ends. CDR3 length: 15 amino acids. The CDR3 coding sequence is TGCGCCAGCAGCTTGGCGGGAAGGACGGGTCATGAGCAGTTCTTC. Encoded protein: CASSLAGRTGHEQFF.

The V gene is TRBV12-3 or TRBV12-4, the J gene TRBJ2-2; D remains unclear. Trimming removed 3 bases at V and 2 bases at J, with 10 bases between. The CDR3 extends over 15 amino acids. The CDR3 DNA is TGTGCCAGCAGTTTGGGTCTACCCAACACCGGGGAGCTGTTTTTT. Translated: CASSLGLPNTGELFF.

The rearrangement joins TRBV7-3 to TRBJ2-7; 8 nucleotides agree with TRBD1. With V trimmed by 5 bases and J by 7 bases, 10 bases remained unmatched. Per the germline V gene, CDR1 is SGHTA and CDR2 is FQGTGA. The CDR3 spans 14 residues. The CDR3 DNA sequence: TGTGCCAGCAGCCCGACAGGGGTGGGTAATGAGCAGTACTTC. Translating it yields CASSPTGVGNEQYF.

The chain couples TRBV12-3 or TRBV12-4 to TRBJ2-7, with a tentative D call TRBD2 (5 bases). This CDR3 has 13 amino acids. The V and J ends lost 7 bases and 2 bases respectively, with 12 bases between them. CDR3 sequence: CASTPATTYEQYF. The CDR3 DNA is TGTGCCAGCACCCCAGCGACTACCTACGAGCAGTACTTC.

The gene calls are TRBV2 and TRBJ2-3, with TRBD2 matching 9 bases. Trimming took 2 bases from V and 2 from J; bases not matched to a gene: 5. Germline V gene sequence: CDR1 SNHLY, CDR2 FYNNEI. This CDR3 is 16 amino acids long. CDR3 DNA: TGTGCCAGCAGTGAATCCCTAGCGGGAAACACAGATACGCAGTATTTT. This gives the protein CASSESLAGNTDTQYF.

This clonotype was counted only a few times. The chain couples TRBV20-1 to TRBJ1-4, with 7 bases that match TRBD1. V lost 1 base and J lost 8; bases outside the gene matches: 10. The CDR3 consists of 15 residues. Per the germline V gene, CDR1 is DFQATT and CDR2 is SNEGSKA (reference sequence). For the CDR3, the DNA is TGCAGTGCTAGAGCCCCGAGTCCAGGGGGGGAAAAACTGTTTTTT. It is translated as CSARAPSPGGEKLFF.

The gene calls are TRBV29-1 and TRBJ2-7; a possible D gene is TRBD1 (6 bases). V was shortened by 4 bases and J by 0 bases, with 16 bases between the two germline ends. Germline lookup yields CDR1 SQVTM and CDR2 ANQGSEA. There are 15 residues in the CDR3. CDR3: CSVGDPDRSSYEQYF. In DNA, the CDR3 is TGCAGCGTTGGGGATCCCGACAGGAGCTCCTACGAGCAGTACTTC.

This clonotype was seen more than once but under ten times. The junction shows a germline mismatch at one end, possibly a read error. The chain is built from TRBV29-1 and TRBJ2-1; unclear D gene. The DNA end lines up better with TRBJ2-5; the J call may be wrong. CDR1 and CDR2 (germline): SQVTM, ANQGSEA. The CDR3 runs 14 residues. For the CDR3, the DNA is TGCAGCGTGGAAGAAGGGTCAGCACAAGAGACCCAGTACTTC. It specifies CSVEEGSAQETQYF.

With respect to this clonotype: An end of the junction differs from the germline gene, which may be a read error. The chain recombines TRBV27 with TRBJ2-3; TRBD1 matches 8 bases. CDR3 size: 18 residues. CDR1 MNHEY and CDR2 SMNVEV come from the germline V gene (reference sequence). The chain's CDR3 is CASSPGGRGIASTDTQCF. The DNA of the CDR3 is TGTGCCAGCAGCCCAGGGGGCCGAGGGATTGCTAGCACAGATACGCAGTGTTTT.

This clonotype was seen repeatedly, ten times or more. The chain uses TRBV12-3 or TRBV12-4 and TRBJ2-6; 12 positions agree with TRBD1. V shed 0 bases and J 4 bases; nucleotides not matched to a gene: 10. The CDR3 totals 20 residues. The CDR3 is CASSLALWDRGRGGANVLTF. CDR3 coding DNA: TGTGCCAGCAGTTTAGCGCTTTGGGACAGGGGGCGAGGAGGGGCCAACGTCCTGACTTTC.

V usage is TRBV29-1 and J usage is TRBJ1-1, with D perhaps TRBD1 (6 bases). Trimming pared 7 bases from V and 6 bases from J, leaving 15 bases between. Germline V lookup: CDR1 SQVTM, CDR2 ANQGSEA. This CDR3 is 12 amino acids long. This chain's CDR3 is CSGISGAPEAFF. The CDR3 DNA reads TGCAGCGGGATCTCGGGGGCGCCTGAAGCTTTCTTT.

The rearrangement joins TRBV28 to TRBJ2-1; possibly TRBD2 for D (5 bases). V dropped 5 bases and J dropped 4 bases, with 9 bases sitting between them. CDR3 size: 13 residues. Germline V gene lookup returns CDR1 MDHEN and CDR2 SYDVKM. The CDR3 sequence is CASSGSGYNEQFF. The CDR3, as DNA: TGTGCCAGCAGTGGATCGGGATACAATGAGCAGTTCTTC.

The chain links TRBV20-1 to TRBJ2-5, with D unresolved. Gene TRBJ2-7 matches the end of the DNA better, so the J call may be wrong. Germline V gene lookup returns CDR1 DFQATT and CDR2 SNEGSKA (reference sequence). The CDR3 has 11 residues. CDR3 nucleotides: TGCAGTACCCAGCGAGGCGGCGAGCAGTACTTC. Amino acids: CSTQRGGEQYF.

V and J are TRBV6-5 and TRBJ1-2, with D uncertain. The V and J ends lost 0 bases and 8 bases respectively, with 10 bases between them. The CDR3 extends over 13 amino acids. Germline V gene sequence: CDR1 MNHEY, CDR2 SVGAGI. The CDR3 loop reads CASSYSQEDGYTF. The CDR3 DNA follows: TGTGCCAGCAGTTACTCTCAGGAAGACGGCTACACCTTC.

This clonotype has a single count. The rearrangement uses TRBV24-1 and TRBJ2-5; a weak D match, TRBD2 (5 bases). TRBJ2-7 matches the DNA end more closely, so the J call is doubtful. The CDR3 runs 13 residues. Germline values: CDR1 KGHDR, CDR2 SFDVKD. CDR3 region: CATSDLRGNEQYF. The CDR3 coding sequence is TGTGCCACCAGTGATTTAAGAGGGAACGAGCAGTACTTC.

This sequence joins TRBV7-2 and TRBJ1-4; D is perhaps TRBD1 (5 bases). Germline CDR1 SGHTA, CDR2 FQGNSA. Trimming took 5 bases from V and 8 from J, leaving 21 bases between them. This CDR3 comprises 16 residues. The CDR3 DNA reads TGTGCCAGCAGCCTTCTTGGCAGGGTCGGAGGGGAAAAACTGTTTTTT. As protein: CASSLLGRVGGEKLFF. Filled out from reference TRBV7-2 and TRBJ1-4, the complete variable domain reads GAGVSQSPSNKVTEKGKDVELRCDPISGHTALYWYRQSLGQGLEFLIYFQGNSAPDKSGLPSDRFSAERTGGSVSTLTIQRTQQEDSAVYLCASSLLGRVGGEKLFFGSGTQLSVL.